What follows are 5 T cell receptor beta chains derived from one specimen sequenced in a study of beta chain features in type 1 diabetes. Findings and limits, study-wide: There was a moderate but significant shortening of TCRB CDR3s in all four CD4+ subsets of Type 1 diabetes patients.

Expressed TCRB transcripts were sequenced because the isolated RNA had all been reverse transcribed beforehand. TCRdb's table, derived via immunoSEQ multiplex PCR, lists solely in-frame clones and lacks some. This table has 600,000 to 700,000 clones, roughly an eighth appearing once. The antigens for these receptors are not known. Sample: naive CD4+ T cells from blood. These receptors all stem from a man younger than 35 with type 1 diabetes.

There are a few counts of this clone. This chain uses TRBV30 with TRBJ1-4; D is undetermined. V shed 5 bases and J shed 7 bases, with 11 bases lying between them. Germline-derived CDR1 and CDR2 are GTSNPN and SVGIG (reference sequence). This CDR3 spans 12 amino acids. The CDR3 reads CAWAPGLEKLFF. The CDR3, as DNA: TGTGCCTGGGCACCGGGCCTTGAAAAACTGTTTTTT.

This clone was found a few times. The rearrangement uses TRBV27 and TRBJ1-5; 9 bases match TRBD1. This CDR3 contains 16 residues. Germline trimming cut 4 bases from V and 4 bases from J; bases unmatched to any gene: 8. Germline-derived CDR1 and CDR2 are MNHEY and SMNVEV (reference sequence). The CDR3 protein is CASSSFLGTGNQPQHF. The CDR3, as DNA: TGTGCCAGCAGTTCCTTTCTTGGGACAGGGAATCAGCCCCAGCATTTT.

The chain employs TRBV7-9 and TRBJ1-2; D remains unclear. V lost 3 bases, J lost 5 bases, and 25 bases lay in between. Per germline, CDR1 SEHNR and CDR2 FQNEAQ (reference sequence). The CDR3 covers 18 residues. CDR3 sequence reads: CASSFTPGPVHEAYGYTF. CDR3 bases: TGTGCCAGCAGCTTTACCCCCGGGCCGGTTCATGAAGCGTATGGCTACACCTTC. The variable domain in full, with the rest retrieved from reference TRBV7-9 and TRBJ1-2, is DTGVSQNPRHKITKRGQNVTFRCDPISEHNRLYWYRQTLGQGPEFLTYFQNEAQLEKSRLLSDRFSAERPKGSFSTLEIQRTEQGDSAMYLCASSFTPGPVHEAYGYTFGSGTRLTVV.

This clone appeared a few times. CDR3 residues: CASIGTSENIQYF. The CDR3 nucleotides read TGTGCCAGCATAGGGACTAGCGAAAACATTCAGTACTTC. The V gene is TRBV6-6, the J gene TRBJ2-4, with 10 bases aligning to TRBD2. Germline values: CDR1 MNHNY, CDR2 SVGAGI (reference sequence). J gave up 5 bases and V 7 bases, and 2 bases lay outside the gene matches. This CDR3 is built from 13 residues.

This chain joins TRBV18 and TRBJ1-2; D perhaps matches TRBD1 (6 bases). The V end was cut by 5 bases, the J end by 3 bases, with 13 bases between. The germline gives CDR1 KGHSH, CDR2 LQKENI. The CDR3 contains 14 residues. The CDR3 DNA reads TGTGCCAGCTCAGAACAGGGTGGTGACTATGGCTACACCTTC. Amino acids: CASSEQGGDYGYTF.